This T cell receptor (beta chain) was recovered during a study of blood T cell repertoires in COVID-19. Study details: Italy, Spain and the United States were the sources of the convalescent and acute COVID-19 samples. In each case, the material was cDNA or gDNA derived from T cells, B-cell-depleted T cells, or PBMCs.

As processed by the authors: Amplification of reference gene primers was used by the study to estimate nucleated cell counts. Assay: immunoSEQ multiplex PCR; the TCRdb copy retains only in-frame clones and omits some. The V and J calls and clone size are taken from that table; D and trimming were inferred from the DNA. The data show tens of thousands of clones, roughly 83% seen once. The CDR3 extends over 18 amino acids. Trimming took 1 base from V and 5 from J; bases not matched to a gene: 15. In germline, CDR1 is LNHDA, CDR2 SQIVND (reference sequence). What was sequenced was peripheral blood. The origin of this receptor is a man in his sixties or seventies with acute or convalescent COVID-19. This rearrangement joins TRBV19 to TRBJ2-3, with TRBD2 matching 7 bases. The DNA for the CDR3 is TGTGCCAGTAGTATAGCGGGGTCCGCGGGAGTCTCGCAAGATACGCAGTATTTT. This encodes CASSIAGSAGVSQDTQYF.